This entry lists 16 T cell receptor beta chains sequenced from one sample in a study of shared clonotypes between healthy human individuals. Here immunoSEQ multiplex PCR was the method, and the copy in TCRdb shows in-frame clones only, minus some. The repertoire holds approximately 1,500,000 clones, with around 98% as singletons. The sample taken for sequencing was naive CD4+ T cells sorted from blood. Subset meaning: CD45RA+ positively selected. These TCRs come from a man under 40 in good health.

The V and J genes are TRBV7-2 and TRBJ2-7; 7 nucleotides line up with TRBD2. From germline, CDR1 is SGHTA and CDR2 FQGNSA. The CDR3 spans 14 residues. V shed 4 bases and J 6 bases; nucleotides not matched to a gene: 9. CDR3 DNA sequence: TGTGCCAGCAGCTCGCGGGGAGGGCCGGGCGAGCAGTACTTC. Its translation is CASSSRGGPGEQYF.

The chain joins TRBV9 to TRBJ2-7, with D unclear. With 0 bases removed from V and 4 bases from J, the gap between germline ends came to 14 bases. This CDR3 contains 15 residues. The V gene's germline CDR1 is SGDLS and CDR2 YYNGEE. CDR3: CASSVGDGLRYEQYF. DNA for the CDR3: TGTGCCAGCAGCGTAGGTGACGGTTTGAGGTACGAGCAGTACTTC.

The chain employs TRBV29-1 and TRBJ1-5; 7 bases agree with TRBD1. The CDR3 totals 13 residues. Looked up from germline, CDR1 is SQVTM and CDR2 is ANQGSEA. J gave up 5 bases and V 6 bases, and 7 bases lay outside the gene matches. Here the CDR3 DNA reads TGCAGCGTGTCGACAGGGCGGGATCAGCCCCAGCATTTT. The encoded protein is CSVSTGRDQPQHF.

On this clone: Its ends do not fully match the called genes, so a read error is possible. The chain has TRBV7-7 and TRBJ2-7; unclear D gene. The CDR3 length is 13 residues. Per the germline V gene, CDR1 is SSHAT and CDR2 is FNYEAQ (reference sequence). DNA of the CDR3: TGTGCTAGCAGCTTAGGATCTGGCTACGAGCAGTACTTC. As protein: CASSLGSGYEQYF.

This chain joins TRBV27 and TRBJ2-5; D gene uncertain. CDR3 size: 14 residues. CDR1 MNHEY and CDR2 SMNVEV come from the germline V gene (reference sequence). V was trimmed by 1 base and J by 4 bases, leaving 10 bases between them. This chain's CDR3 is CASSLLSRGETQYF. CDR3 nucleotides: TGTGCCAGCAGTTTATTGTCTAGAGGAGAGACCCAGTACTTC.

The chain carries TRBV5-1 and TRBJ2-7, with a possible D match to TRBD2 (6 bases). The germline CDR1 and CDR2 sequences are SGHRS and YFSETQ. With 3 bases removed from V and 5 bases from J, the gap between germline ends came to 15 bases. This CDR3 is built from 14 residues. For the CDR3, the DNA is TGCGCCAGCAGCTGGGGGACTGGCGGAAACGAGCAGTACTTC. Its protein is CASSWGTGGNEQYF.

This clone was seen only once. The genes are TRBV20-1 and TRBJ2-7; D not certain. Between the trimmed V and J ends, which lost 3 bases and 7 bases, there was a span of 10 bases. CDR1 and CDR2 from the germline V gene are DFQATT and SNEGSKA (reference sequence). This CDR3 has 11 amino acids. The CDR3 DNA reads TGCAGTGCTAGTTTACTGTCTGAGCAGTACTTC. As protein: CSASLLSEQYF.

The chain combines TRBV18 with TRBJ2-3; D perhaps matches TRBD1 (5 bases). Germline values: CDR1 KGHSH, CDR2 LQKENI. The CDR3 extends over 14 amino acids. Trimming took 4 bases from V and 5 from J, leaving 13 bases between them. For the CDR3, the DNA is TGTGCCAGCTCACTGGGGCCTCGCGGAGATACGCAGTATTTT. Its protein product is CASSLGPRGDTQYF.

CDR3 sequence (DNA): TGCGCCAGCAGCCAAGAAAGTTTGGGAAACACCATATATTTT. Translation gives CASSQESLGNTIYF. The V call is TRBV4-1, the J call TRBJ1-3; D uncertain. The CDR3 length is 14 residues. CDR1 MGHRA and CDR2 YSYEKL come from the germline V gene. V lost 0 bases and J 4 bases, leaving 7 bases between the germline ends.

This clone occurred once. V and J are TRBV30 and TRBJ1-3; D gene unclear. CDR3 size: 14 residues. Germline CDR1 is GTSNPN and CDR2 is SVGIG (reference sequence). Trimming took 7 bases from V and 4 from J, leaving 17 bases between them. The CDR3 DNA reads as TGTGCCTCCCGTGGCGGACTCGGCGGAAACACCATATATTTT. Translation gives CASRGGLGGNTIYF.

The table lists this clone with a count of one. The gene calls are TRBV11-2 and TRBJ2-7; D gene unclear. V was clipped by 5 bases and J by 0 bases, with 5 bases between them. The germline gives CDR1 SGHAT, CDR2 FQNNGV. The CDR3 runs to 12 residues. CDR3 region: CASSPPSYEQYF. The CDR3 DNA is TGTGCCAGCAGCCCCCCCTCCTACGAGCAGTACTTC.

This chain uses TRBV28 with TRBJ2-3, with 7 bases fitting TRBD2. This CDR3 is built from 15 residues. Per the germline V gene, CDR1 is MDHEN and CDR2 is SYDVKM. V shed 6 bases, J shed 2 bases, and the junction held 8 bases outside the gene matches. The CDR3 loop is CASSGGGPYTDTQYF. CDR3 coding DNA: TGTGCCAGCAGCGGGGGAGGGCCCTACACAGATACGCAGTATTTT.

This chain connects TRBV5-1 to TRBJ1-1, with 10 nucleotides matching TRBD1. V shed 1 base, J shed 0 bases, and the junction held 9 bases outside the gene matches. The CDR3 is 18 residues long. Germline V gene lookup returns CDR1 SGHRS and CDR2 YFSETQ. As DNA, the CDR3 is TGCGCCAGCAGCTTGAACGGACAGGGGGAAAGAGTGAACACTGAAGCTTTCTTT. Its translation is CASSLNGQGERVNTEAFF.

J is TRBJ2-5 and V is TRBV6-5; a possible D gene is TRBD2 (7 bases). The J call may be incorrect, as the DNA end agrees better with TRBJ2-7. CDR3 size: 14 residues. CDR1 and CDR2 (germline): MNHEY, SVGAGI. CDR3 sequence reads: CASRGGQGTSEQYF. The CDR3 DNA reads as TGTGCCAGCAGGGGGGGGCAGGGGACCTCCGAGCAGTACTTC.

For the CDR3, the DNA is TGTGCCACCAGCAGAGATACGGGACAGGGGTGGGAGACCCAGTACTTC. Its translation is CATSRDTGQGWETQYF. The chain is built from TRBV15 and TRBJ2-5; 10 bases map to TRBD1. J lost 5 bases, V lost 0 bases, and 6 bases had no gene match. CDR1 LNHNV and CDR2 YYDKDF come from the germline V gene (reference sequence). The CDR3 is 16 residues long.

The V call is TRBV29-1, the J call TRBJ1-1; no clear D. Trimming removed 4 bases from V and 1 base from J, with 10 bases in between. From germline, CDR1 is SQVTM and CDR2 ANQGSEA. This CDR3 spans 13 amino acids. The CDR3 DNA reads TGCAGCGTTGCTAGTATGGAGAACACTGAAGCTTTCTTT. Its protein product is CSVASMENTEAFF.